The next 8 T cell receptor beta chains were all read from a single sample in a study of blood T cell repertoires in COVID-19. Some clones are missing from TCRdb's copy, which holds only in-frame ones; the method was immunoSEQ multiplex PCR. The table records more than 8,500 clones, 80% of them present only once. Sequences were obtained from peripheral blood. The receptors were sampled from a man between 65 and 85 years old with active COVID-19.

The rearrangement links TRBV5-6 to TRBJ2-7; tentative D call: TRBD1 (5 bases). CDR3 length: 13 residues. Germline CDR1 reads SGHDT; CDR2 reads YYEEEE. Trimming left V 0 bases short and J 3 bases short, with 7 bases between. CDR3: CASSLGQYYEQYF. The DNA of the CDR3 is TGTGCCAGCAGCTTGGGACAGTACTACGAGCAGTACTTC.

The chain uses TRBV7-2 and TRBJ2-1, with 7 bases identical to TRBD2. Germline V gene sequence: CDR1 SGHTA, CDR2 FQGNSA. The ends lost 2 bases at V and 4 bases at J; junction bases unmatched: 5. The CDR3 runs to 15 residues. The CDR3 protein is CASSLKGGPYNEQFF. DNA for the CDR3: TGTGCCAGCAGCTTAAAGGGAGGGCCTTACAATGAGCAGTTCTTC.

The chain joins TRBV11-3 to TRBJ2-3; D is perhaps TRBD2 (6 bases). V was shortened by 5 bases and J by 0 bases, with 12 bases between the two germline ends. CDR1 is SGHNT and CDR2 is YENEEA in the germline V gene. The CDR3 is made up of 15 amino acids. CDR3 loop: CASSPVGGSTDTQYF. CDR3 DNA: TGTGCCAGCAGCCCAGTGGGGGGAAGCACAGATACGCAGTATTTT.

V usage is TRBV18 and J usage is TRBJ2-7, with 8 positions matching TRBD1. The V gene's germline CDR1 is KGHSH and CDR2 LQKENI. V trimming: 3 bases; J trimming: 6 bases; junction bases outside the gene matches: 13. The CDR3 totals 16 residues. DNA for the CDR3: TGTGCCAGCTCACCTAATCTAGGCGGCAGGGGGCCCGAGCAGTACTTC. It is translated as CASSPNLGGRGPEQYF.

The rearrangement joins TRBV28 to TRBJ1-5; D unclear. Trimming stripped 5 bases from V and 2 bases from J, with 13 bases between. CDR1 MDHEN and CDR2 SYDVKM come from the germline V gene. The CDR3 length is 15 residues. CDR3: CASSPPVAGNQPQHF. The DNA of the CDR3 is TGTGCCAGCAGTCCACCAGTGGCGGGCAATCAGCCCCAGCATTTT.

This chain uses TRBV4-3 with TRBJ2-7; perhaps TRBD2 as D (7 bases). Germline loops: CDR1 LGHNA, CDR2 YSLEER. The CDR3 is 20 amino acids. V gave up 0 bases and J gave up 3 bases, with 27 bases separating them. The CDR3 sequence is CASSQDVRGVPREMIYEQYF. Written as DNA, the CDR3 is TGCGCCAGCAGCCAAGATGTCAGGGGCGTCCCGCGGGAGATGATCTACGAGCAGTACTTC.

The gene calls are TRBV18 and TRBJ1-1; 9 nucleotides line up with TRBD1. With 0 bases clipped from V and 12 bases from J, the junction kept 5 bases outside the gene matches. The CDR3 is 13 residues long. The germline V gene encodes CDR1 KGHSH and CDR2 LQKENI. The CDR3 loop reads CASSPPDRGTTFF. For the CDR3, the DNA is TGTGCCAGCTCACCACCGGACAGGGGTACGACTTTCTTT.

The DNA of the CDR3 is TGTGCCTCGAGGGGGCACGGCAAAAACATTCAGTACTTC. This gives the protein CASRGHGKNIQYF. The genes are TRBV28 and TRBJ2-4, with TRBD1 matching 7 bases. Germline values: CDR1 MDHEN, CDR2 SYDVKM. The CDR3 sequence is 13 residues long. V was pared by 11 bases and J by 3 bases, with 7 bases of the junction left unmatched.